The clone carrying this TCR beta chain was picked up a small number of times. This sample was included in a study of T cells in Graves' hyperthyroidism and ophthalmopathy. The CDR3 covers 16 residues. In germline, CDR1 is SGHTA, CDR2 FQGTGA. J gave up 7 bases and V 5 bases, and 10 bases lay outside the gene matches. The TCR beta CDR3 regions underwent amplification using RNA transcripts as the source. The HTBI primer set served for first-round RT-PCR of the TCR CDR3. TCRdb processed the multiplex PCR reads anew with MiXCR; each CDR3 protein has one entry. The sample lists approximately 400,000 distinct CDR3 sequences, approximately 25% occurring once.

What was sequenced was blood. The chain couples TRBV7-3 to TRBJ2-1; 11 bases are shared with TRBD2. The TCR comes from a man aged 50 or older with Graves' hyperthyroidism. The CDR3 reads CASSPIAGGPGNEQFF. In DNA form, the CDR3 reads TGTGCCAGCAGCCCGATAGCGGGAGGGCCAGGGAATGAGCAGTTCTTC. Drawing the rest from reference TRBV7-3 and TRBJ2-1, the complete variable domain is GAGVSQTPSNKVTEKGKYVELRCDPISGHTALYWYRQSLGQGPEFLIYFQGTGAADDSGLPNDRFFAVRPEGSVSTLKIQRTERGDSAVYLCASSPIAGGPGNEQFFGPGTRLTVL.